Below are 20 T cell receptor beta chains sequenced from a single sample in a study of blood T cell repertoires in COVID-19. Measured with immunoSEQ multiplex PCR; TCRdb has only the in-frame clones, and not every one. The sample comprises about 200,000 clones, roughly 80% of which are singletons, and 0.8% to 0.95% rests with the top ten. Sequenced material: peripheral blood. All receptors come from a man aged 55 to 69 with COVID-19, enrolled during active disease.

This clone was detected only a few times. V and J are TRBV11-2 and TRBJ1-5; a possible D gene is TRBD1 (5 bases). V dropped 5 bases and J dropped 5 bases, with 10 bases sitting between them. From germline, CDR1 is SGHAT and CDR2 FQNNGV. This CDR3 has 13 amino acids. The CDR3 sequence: CASSRSRDQPQHF. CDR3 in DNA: TGTGCCAGCAGCCGGAGCAGGGATCAGCCCCAGCATTTT.

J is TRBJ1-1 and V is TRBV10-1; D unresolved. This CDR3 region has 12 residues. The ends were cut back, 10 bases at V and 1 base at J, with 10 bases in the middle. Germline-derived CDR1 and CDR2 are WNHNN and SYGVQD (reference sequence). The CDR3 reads CATLEGNTEAFF. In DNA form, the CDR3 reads TGCGCCACCCTTGAGGGGAACACTGAAGCTTTCTTT.

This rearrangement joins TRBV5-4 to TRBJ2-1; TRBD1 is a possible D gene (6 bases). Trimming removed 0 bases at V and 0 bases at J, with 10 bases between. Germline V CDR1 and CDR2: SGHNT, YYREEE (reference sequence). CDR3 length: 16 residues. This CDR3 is CASSLDRASSYNEQFF. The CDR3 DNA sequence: TGTGCCAGCAGCTTGGACAGGGCCAGCTCCTACAATGAGCAGTTCTTC.

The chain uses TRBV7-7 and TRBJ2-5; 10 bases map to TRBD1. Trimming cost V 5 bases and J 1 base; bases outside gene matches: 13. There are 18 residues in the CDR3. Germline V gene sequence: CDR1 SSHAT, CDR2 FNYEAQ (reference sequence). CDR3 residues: CASSPHLGQGTRQETQYF. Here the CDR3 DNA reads TGTGCCAGCAGCCCCCATCTGGGACAGGGGACTCGCCAAGAGACCCAGTACTTC.

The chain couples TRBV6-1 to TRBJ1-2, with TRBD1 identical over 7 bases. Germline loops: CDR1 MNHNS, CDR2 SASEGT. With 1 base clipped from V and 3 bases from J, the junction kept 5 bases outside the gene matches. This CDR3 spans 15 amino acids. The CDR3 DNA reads TGTGCCAGCAGTGAAGAGTCGGGACAGTACTATGGCTACACCTTC. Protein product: CASSEESGQYYGYTF.

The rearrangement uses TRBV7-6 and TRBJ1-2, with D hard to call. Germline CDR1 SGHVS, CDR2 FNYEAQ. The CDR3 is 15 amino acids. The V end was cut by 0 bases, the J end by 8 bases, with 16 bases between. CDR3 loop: CASSLASGSPEGYTF. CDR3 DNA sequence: TGTGCCAGCAGCTTAGCCTCGGGAAGCCCCGAGGGCTACACCTTC.

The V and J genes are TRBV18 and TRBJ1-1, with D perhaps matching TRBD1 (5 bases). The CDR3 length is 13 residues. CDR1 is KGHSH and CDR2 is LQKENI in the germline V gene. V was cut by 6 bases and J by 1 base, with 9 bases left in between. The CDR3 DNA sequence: TGTGCCAGCTCTCACGACAGGAACACTGAAGCTTTCTTT. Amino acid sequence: CASSHDRNTEAFF.

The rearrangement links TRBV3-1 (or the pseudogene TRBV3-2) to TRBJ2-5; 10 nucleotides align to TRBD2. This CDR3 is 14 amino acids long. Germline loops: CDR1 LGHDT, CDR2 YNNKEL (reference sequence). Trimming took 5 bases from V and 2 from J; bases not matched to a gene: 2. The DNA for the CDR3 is TGTGCCAGCAGCTTTAGCGGGGGGCAAGAGACCCAGTACTTC. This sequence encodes CASSFSGGQETQYF.

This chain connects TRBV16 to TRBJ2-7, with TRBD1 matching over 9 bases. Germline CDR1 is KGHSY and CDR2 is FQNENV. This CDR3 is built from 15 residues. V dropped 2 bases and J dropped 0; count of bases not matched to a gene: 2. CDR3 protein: CASSQGQGRSYEQYF. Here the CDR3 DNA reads TGTGCCAGCAGCCAAGGACAGGGGCGCTCCTACGAGCAGTACTTC.

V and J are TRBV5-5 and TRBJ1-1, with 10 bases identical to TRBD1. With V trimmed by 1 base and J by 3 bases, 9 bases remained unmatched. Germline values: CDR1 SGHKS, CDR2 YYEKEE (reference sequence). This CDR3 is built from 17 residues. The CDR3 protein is CASSLIGTGVLDTEAFF. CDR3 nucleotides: TGTGCCAGCAGCTTGATCGGGACAGGGGTGTTGGACACTGAAGCTTTCTTT.

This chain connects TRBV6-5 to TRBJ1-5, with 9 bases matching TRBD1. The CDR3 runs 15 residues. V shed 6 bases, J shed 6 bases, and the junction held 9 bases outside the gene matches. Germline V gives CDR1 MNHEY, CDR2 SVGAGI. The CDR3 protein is CASRPDGTGSQPQHF. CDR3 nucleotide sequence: TGTGCCAGCAGACCCGACGGGACAGGGAGTCAGCCCCAGCATTTT.

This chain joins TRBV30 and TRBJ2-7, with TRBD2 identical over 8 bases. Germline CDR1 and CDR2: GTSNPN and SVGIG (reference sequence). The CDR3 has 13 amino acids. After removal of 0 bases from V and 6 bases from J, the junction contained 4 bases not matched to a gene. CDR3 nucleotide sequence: TGTGCCTGGAGTGTACGGGAGGGCCGCGAGCAGTACTTC. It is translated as CAWSVREGREQYF.

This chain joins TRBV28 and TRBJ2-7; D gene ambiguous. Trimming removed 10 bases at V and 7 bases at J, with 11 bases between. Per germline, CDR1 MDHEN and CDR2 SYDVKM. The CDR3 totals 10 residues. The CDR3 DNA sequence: TGTGCCACCCTGCGTCGAGAGCAGTACTTC. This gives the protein CATLRREQYF.

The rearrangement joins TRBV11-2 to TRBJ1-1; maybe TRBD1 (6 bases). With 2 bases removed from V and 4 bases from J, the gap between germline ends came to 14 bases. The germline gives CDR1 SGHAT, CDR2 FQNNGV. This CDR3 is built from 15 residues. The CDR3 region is CASSLTREGGTEAFF. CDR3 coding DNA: TGTGCCAGCAGCTTAACCAGGGAGGGGGGCACTGAAGCTTTCTTT.

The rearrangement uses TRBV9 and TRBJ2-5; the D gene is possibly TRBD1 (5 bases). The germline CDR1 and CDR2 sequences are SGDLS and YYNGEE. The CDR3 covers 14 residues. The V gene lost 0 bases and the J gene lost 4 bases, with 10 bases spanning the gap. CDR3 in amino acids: CASSVEARVETQYF. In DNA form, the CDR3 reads TGTGCCAGCAGCGTAGAGGCCAGGGTAGAGACCCAGTACTTC.

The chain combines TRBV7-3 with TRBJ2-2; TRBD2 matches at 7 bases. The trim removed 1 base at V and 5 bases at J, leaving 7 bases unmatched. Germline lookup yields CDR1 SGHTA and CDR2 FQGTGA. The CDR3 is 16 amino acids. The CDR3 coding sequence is TGTGCCAGCAGCTTAATGCCGGGAGGACGGACCGGGGAGCTGTTTTTT. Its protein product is CASSLMPGGRTGELFF.

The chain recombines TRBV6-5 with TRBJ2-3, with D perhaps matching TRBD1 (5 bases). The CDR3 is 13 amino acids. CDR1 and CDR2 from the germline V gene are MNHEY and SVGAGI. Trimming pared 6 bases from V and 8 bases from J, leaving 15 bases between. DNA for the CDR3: TGTGCCAGCAGGGGCAGGGAAGATCTTACGCAGTATTTT. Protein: CASRGREDLTQYF.

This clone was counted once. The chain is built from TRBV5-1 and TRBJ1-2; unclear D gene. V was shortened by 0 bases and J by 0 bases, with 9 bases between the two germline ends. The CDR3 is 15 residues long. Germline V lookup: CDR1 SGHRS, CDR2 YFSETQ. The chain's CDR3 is CASSLGGTANYGYTF. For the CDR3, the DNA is TGCGCCAGCAGCTTGGGCGGAACCGCTAACTATGGCTACACCTTC.

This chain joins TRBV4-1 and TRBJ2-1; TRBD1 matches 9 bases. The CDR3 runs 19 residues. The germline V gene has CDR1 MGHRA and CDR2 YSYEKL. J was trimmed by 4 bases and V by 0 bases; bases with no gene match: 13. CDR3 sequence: CASSQDGGTGTGRYNEQFF. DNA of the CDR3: TGCGCCAGCAGCCAAGACGGGGGGACCGGGACAGGGCGTTACAATGAGCAGTTCTTC.

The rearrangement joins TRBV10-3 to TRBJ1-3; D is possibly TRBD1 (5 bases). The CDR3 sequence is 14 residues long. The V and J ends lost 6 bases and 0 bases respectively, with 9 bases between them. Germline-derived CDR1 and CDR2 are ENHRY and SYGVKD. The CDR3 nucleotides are TGTGCCATCAGGTCAGGGTTCTCTGGAAACACCATATATTTT. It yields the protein CAIRSGFSGNTIYF.